The present T cell receptor beta chain was sequenced within a study of T cell responses to AZD1222 COVID-19 vaccine. Whole-study results and caveats: Repertoires in all cases were sampled only once the peak T cell response had passed. Nearly half of spike-specific TCRs reportedly go after variant regions that carry no mutations. Two AZD1222 doses significantly raised spike-specific TCR breadth and depth over controls.

With respect to this clone: Antigen specificity is unknown.

V was cut by 2 bases and J by 4 bases, with 9 bases left in between. The CDR3 extends over 14 amino acids. Germline V gives CDR1 MNHEY, CDR2 SVGEGT. Here immunoSEQ multiplex PCR was the method, and the copy in TCRdb shows in-frame clones only, minus some. The data show 150,000 or so clones, with approximately 90% seen just once and roughly 2.1% held by the top ten. Sample: peripheral blood, taken on day 0 of AZD1222 vaccination. This receptor was identified in an adult in good health. This chain connects TRBV6-2 or TRBV6-3 to TRBJ1-5; perhaps TRBD1 as D (6 bases). CDR3 amino acids: CASSYKGGNQPQHF. CDR3 DNA: TGTGCCAGCAGTTACAAAGGGGGGAATCAGCCCCAGCATTTT.